Sequencing of this T cell receptor (beta chain) was carried out in a study of identical twins (dated by TCRdb to about 2016). Regarding the complete study: TCR alpha and beta repertoires from monozygotic twins, unrelated adults of various ages and cord blood were deep-sequenced to test whether fetal clonotypes persist. To rule out contamination, replicate twin experiments were performed at different times with different library preparation protocols.

Study-level results and caveats: Recombination models systematically underestimated out-of-frame TCR alpha sharing in monozygotic twins but agreed with sharing between unrelated individuals. Abundant cord blood beta clonotypes had fewer insertions, young adult naive repertoires showed a similar but weaker trend, and memory repertoires showed no such trend. Invariant T cells such as MAIT and iNKT could partly confound zero-insertion analyses, though diverse VJ usage argued against this for most clonotypes. Compared with coincidental sharing between unrelated individuals, out-of-frame TCR alpha sequences shared between twins showed an excess of sequences with low generation probability. Because the same donors could not be followed over many years, the conclusions depended on cross-sectional statistical analysis. In beta out-of-frame sequences, excess twin sharing was weaker, because having fewer shared sequences lowered the signal-to-noise ratio.

Only healthy Caucasian donors were included. The twin cohort consisted of three pairs of female monozygotic twins, all aged roughly 18 to 30 years. Positive isolation kits from Invitrogen were used to isolate CD4+ and CD8+ T cell populations. Receptors were amplified or captured by 5' RACE. Sequencing was performed on an Illumina HiSeq 2000. A universal primer binding site was added through template switching, and the final cDNA carried a unique molecular identifier so that TCR cDNA molecules could be counted accurately. Specific primers in the conserved constant-segment region were used to synthesize first-strand cDNA for the TCR alpha and beta chains. To control for contamination, each cDNA library was double barcoded with a SMART-Mk sample barcode plus Illumina barcodes. TruSeq adapter sequences and Illumina sample barcodes were added in two successive PCR steps. The TCR alpha and beta cDNA libraries were sequenced on the Illumina HiSeq platform using custom primers. The original methods were these. Raw reads were processed with MiGEC to extract unique molecular identifiers, and MiXCR was used to determine CDR3 positions. For each individual, recombination models were inferred using an EM algorithm with the repgenHMM and IGoR tools. The tcR package in R was used for shared clonotype analysis, with sharing normalized by the product of cloneset sizes. To study raw recombination free of thymic and clonal selection effects, out-of-frame nonproductive sequences were analyzed. Through fastp at Q25 and MiXCR, TCRdb rebuilt clones from the public reads, retaining in-frame beta chains. Rows matching on CDR3 protein sequence are summarized as one entry with the most common DNA and genes. The V and J calls come from TCRdb's annotation, not from the publication. Within this sample are around 480,000 distinct CDR3 sequences, with around an eighth of them counted one time only. The top ten clonotypes cover 0.95% to 1% of the sample.

The germline V gene encodes CDR1 SGHRS and CDR2 YFSETQ. Trimmed from V: 4 bases; trimmed from J: 4 bases; junction bases lacking a gene match: 12. From the cysteine through the phenylalanine, the CDR3 covers 18 amino acids. Of all the DNA, just the CDR3 is kept, 54 bases in frame from base 1. In its sample, this clonotype was seen many times. What this receptor recognizes is not known. No base quality information exists; no much larger clone differs at one position. These data were likewise used in another study, on yellow fever vaccine responses in identical twins. Looking at the second paper: The T cell response to vaccination in identical twins was reported by the authors to appear partly convergent and partly personalized. Focusing on identical twins, the study followed the T cell clones that responded to the vaccine, and did so with precision.

The specimen was CD4+ T cells sorted from blood. The chain is encoded by TRBV5-1 joined to TRBJ1-3, and 12 bases in between align with TRBD1. The source is a woman between 18 and 29 years old in good health. The CDR3 here reads CASSLTGTGGAGGNTIYF. At the DNA level, the sequence is TGCGCCAGCAGCCTCACCGGGACAGGGGGCGCGGGAGGAAACACCATATATTTT.